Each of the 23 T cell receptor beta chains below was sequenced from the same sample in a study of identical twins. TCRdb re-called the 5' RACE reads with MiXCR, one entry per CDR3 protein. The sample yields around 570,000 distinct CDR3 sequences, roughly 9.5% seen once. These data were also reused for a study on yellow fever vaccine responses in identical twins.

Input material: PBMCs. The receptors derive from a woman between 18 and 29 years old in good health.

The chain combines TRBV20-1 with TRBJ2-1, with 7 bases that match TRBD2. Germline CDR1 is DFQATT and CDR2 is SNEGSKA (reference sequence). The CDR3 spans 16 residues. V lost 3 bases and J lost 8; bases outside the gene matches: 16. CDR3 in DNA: TGCAGTGCTAGTGACCCAGCGGGACCACCCGGGGATGAGCAGTTCTTC. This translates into CSASDPAGPPGDEQFF.

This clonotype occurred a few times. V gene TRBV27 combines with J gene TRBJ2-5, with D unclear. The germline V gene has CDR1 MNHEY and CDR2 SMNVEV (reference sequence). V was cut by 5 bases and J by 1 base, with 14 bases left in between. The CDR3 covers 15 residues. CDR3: CASSPSAYSQETQYF. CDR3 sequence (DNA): TGTGCCAGCAGTCCCTCGGCTTACAGCCAAGAGACCCAGTACTTC.

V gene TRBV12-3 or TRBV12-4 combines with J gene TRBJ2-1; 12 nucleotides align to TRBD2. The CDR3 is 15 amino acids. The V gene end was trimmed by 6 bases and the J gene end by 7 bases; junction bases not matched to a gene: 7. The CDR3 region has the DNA TGTGCCAGCAGCGGACTAGCGGGAATGGGTAATGAGCAGTTCTTC. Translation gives CASSGLAGMGNEQFF.

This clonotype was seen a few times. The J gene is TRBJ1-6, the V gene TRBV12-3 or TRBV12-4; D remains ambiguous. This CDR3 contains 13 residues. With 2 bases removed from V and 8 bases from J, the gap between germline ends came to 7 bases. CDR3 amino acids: CASSLREDSPLHF. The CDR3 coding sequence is TGTGCCAGCAGTTTAAGGGAGGATTCACCCCTCCACTTT.

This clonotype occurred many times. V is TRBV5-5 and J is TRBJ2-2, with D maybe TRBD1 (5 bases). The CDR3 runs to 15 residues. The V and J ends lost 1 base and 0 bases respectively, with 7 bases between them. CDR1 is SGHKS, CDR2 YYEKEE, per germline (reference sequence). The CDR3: CASSLTGTNTGELFF. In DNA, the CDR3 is TGTGCCAGCAGCTTGACAGGAACGAACACCGGGGAGCTGTTTTTT.

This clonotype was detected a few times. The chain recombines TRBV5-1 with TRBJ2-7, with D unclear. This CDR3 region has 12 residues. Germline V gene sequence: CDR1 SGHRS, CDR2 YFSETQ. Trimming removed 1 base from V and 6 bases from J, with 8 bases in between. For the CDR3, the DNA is TGCGCCAGCAGCTTGATTTTAACCGAGCAGTACTTC. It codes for CASSLILTEQYF.

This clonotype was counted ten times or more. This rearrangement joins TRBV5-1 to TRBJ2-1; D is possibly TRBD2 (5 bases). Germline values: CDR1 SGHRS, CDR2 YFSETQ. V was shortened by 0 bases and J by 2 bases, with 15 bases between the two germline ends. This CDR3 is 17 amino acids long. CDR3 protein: CASSLGLPLATYNEQFF. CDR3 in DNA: TGCGCCAGCAGCTTGGGACTGCCCCTAGCAACCTACAATGAGCAGTTCTTC.

CDR3 DNA sequence: TGTGCCAGCAGCGCAGACCATGGACTCGGCGAGCAGTACTTC. Its protein is CASSADHGLGEQYF. This sequence joins TRBV7-9 and TRBJ2-7; maybe TRBD2 (5 bases). Germline CDR1 SEHNR, CDR2 FQNEAQ (reference sequence). V shed 5 bases and J shed 6 bases, with 17 bases lying between them. The CDR3 is 14 residues long. Drawing the rest from reference TRBV7-9 and TRBJ2-7, the complete variable domain is DTGVSQNPRHKITKRGQNVTFRCDPISEHNRLYWYRQTLGQGPEFLTYFQNEAQLEKSRLLSDRFSAERPKGSFSTLEIQRTEQGDSAMYLCASSADHGLGEQYFGPGTRLTVT.

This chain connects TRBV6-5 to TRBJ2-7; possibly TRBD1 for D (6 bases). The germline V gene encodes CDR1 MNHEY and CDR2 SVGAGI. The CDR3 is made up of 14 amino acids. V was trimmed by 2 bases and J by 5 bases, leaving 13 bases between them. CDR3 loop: CASSYSQGFNEQYF. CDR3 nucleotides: TGTGCCAGCAGTTACAGCCAGGGGTTCAACGAGCAGTACTTC.

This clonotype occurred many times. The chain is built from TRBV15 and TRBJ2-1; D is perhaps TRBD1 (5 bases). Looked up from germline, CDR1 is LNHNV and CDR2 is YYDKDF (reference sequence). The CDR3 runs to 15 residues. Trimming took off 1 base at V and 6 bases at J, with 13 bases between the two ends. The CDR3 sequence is CATSRGDSQFNEQFF. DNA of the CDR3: TGTGCCACCAGCAGAGGAGACAGCCAATTCAATGAGCAGTTCTTC.

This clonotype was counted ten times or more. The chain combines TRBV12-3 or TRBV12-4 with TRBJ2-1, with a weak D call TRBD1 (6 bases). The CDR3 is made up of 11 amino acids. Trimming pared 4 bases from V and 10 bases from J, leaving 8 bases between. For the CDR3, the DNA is TGTGCCAGCAGTTACGGGACAGAGCAGTTCTTC. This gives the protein CASSYGTEQFF.

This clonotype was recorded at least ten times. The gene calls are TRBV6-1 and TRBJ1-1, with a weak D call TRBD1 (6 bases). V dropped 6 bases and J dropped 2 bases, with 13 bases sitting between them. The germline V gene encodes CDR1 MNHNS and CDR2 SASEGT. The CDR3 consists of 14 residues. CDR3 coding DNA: TGTGCCAGCAGCCGCGGGACACTAAACACTGAAGCTTTCTTT. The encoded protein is CASSRGTLNTEAFF.

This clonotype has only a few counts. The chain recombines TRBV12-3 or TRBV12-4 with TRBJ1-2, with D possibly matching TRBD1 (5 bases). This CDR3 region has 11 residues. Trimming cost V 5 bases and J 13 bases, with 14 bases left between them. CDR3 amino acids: CASSVGARLTF. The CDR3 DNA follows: TGTGCCAGCAGTGTCGGGGCCCGCCTCACCTTC.

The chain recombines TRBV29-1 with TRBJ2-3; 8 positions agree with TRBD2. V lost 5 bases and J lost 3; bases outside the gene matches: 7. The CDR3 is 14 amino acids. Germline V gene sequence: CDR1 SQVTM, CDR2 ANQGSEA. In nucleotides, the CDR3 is TGCAGCGTTAGCGGGGGAAAGGGTACAGATACGCAGTATTTT. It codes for CSVSGGKGTDTQYF.

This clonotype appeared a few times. The CDR3 DNA sequence: TGTGCCAGCAGCCCAACTCACTTCACTGAAGCTTTCTTT. Translated: CASSPTHFTEAFF. This chain connects TRBV3-1 to TRBJ1-1; D uncertain. The CDR3 is 13 amino acids. Germline-derived CDR1 and CDR2 are LGHDT and YNNKEL (reference sequence). Deletions cut 4 bases from V and 4 bases from J, with 10 bases between.

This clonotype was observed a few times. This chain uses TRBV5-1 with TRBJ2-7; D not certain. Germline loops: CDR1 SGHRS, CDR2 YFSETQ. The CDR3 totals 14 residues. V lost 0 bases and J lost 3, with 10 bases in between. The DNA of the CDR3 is TGCGCCAGCAGCTTGGAGTTTTCCCACTACGAGCAGTACTTC. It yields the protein CASSLEFSHYEQYF.

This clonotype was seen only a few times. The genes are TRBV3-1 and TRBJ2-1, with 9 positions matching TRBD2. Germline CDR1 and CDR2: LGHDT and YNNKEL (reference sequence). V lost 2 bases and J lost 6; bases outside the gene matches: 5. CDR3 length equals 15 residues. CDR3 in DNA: TGTGCCAGCAGCCAAATACAGCGGGGGGTCAATGAGCAGTTCTTC. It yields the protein CASSQIQRGVNEQFF.

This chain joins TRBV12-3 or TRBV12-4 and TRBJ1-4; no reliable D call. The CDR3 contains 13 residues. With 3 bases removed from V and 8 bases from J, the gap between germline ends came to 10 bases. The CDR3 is CASSFAPEEKLFF. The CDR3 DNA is TGTGCCAGCAGTTTCGCCCCGGAGGAAAAACTGTTTTTT.

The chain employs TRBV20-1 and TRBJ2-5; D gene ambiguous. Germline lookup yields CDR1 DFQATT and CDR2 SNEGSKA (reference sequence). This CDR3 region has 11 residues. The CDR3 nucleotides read TGCAGGCCGGGCCCTCAAGAGACCCAGTACTTC. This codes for CRPGPQETQYF.

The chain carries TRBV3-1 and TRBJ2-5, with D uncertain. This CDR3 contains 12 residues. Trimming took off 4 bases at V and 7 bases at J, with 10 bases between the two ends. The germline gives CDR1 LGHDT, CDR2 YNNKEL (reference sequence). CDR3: CASSPTLATQYF. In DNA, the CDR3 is TGTGCCAGCAGCCCCACGTTGGCGACCCAGTACTTC.

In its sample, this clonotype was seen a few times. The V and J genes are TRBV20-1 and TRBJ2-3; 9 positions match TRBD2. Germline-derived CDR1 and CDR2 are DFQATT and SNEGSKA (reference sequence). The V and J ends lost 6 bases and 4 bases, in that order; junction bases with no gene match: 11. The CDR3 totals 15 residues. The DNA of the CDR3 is TGCAGTGCACGCGGACCTAGCGGGAAGTCAGATACGCAGTATTTT. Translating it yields CSARGPSGKSDTQYF.

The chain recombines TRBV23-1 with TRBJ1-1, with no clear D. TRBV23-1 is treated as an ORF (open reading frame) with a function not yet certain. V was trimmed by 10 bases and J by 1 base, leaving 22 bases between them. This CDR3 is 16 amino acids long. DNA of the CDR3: TGCGCCAACATCAGTGGGGAGAGTTGCTGGAACACTGAAGCTTTCTTT. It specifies CANISGESCWNTEAFF.

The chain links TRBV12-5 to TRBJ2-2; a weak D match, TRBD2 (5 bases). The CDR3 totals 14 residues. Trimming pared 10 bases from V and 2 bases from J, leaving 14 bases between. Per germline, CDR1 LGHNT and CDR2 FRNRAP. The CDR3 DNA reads TGTGCTACCAGCCGGAGCGGAAACACCGGGGAGCTGTTTTTT. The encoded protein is CATSRSGNTGELFF. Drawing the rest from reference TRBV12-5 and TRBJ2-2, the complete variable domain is DARVTQTPRHKVTEMGQEVTMRCQPILGHNTVFWYRQTMMQGLELLAYFRNRAPLDDSGMPKDRFSAEMPDATLATLKIQPSEPRDSAVYFCATSRSGNTGELFFGEGSRLTVL.